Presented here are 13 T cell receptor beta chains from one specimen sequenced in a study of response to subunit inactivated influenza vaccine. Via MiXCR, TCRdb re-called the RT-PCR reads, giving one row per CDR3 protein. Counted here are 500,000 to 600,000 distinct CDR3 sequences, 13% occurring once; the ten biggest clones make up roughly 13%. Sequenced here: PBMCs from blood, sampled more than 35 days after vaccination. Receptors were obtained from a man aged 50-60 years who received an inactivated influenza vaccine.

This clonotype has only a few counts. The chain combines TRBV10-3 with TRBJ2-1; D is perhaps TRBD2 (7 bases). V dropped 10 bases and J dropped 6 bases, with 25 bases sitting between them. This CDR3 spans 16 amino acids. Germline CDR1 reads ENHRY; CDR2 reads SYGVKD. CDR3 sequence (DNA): TGTGCCAGTTCTCTACAAGCTGGGGGCGGGGGCAATGAGCAGTTCTTC. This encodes CASSLQAGGGGNEQFF.

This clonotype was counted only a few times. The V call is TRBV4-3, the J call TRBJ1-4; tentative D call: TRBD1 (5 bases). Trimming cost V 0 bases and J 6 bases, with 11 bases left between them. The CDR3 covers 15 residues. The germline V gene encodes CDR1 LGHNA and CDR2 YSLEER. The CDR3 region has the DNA TGCGCCAGCAGCCAAGATGAGGGGAGGTATGAAAAACTGTTTTTT. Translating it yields CASSQDEGRYEKLFF.

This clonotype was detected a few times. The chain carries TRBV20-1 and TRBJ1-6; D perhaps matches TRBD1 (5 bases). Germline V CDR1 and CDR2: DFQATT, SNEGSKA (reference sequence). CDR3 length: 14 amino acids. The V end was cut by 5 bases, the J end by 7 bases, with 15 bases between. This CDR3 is CSARKDTINSPLHF. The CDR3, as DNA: TGCAGTGCTCGGAAGGACACGATAAATTCACCCCTCCACTTT.

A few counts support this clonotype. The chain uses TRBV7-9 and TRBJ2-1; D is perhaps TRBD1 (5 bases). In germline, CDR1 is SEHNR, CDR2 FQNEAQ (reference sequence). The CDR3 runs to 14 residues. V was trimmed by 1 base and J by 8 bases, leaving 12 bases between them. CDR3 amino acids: CASSLVRVADEQFF. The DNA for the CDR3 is TGTGCCAGCAGCTTAGTCAGGGTTGCCGATGAGCAGTTCTTC.

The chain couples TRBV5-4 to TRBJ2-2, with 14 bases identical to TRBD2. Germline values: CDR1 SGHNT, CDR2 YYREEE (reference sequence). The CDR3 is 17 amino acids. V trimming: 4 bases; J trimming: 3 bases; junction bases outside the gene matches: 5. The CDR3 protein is CASSARTSGGYTGELFF. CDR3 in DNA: TGTGCCAGCAGCGCAAGGACTAGCGGGGGGTACACCGGGGAGCTGTTTTTT.

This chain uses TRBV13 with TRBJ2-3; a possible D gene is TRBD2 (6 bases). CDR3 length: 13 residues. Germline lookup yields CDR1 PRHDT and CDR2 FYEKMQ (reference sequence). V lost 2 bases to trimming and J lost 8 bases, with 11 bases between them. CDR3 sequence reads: CASSLQGLGTQYF. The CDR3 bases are TGTGCCAGCAGCTTACAGGGACTTGGTACGCAGTATTTT. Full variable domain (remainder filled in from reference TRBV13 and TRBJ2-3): AAGVIQSPRHLIKEKRETATLKCYPIPRHDTVYWYQQGPGQDPQFLISFYEKMQSDKGSIPDRFSAQQFSDYHSELNMSSLELGDSALYFCASSLQGLGTQYFGPGTRLTVL.

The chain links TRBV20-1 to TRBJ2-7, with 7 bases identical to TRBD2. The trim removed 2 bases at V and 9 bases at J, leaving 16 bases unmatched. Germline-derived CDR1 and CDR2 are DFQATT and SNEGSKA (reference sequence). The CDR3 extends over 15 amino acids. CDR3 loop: CSARKTGTIPWGQYF. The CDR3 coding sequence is TGCAGTGCTAGAAAGACCGGGACTATCCCTTGGGGGCAGTACTTC.

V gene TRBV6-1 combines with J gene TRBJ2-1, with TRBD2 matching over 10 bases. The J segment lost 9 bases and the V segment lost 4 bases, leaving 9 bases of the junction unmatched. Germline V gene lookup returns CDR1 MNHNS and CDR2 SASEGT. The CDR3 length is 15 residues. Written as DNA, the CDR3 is TGTGCCAGCAGTGGCGGGATAGCGGGAGGCGTTGAGCAGTTCTTC. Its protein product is CASSGGIAGGVEQFF.

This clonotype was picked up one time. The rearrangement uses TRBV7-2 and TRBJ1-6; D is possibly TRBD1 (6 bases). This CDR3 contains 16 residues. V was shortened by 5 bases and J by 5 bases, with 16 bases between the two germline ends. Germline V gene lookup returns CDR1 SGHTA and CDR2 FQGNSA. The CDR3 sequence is CASSPRGGLNNSPLHF. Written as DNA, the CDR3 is TGTGCCAGCAGCCCCCGGGGGGGGCTTAATAATTCACCCCTCCACTTT.

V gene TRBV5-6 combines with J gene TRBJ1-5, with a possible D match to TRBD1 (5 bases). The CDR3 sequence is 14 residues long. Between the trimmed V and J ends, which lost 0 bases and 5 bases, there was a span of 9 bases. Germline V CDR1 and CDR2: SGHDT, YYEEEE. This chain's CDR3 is CASSLAGGYQPQHF. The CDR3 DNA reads TGTGCCAGCAGCTTGGCCGGGGGTTATCAGCCCCAGCATTTT. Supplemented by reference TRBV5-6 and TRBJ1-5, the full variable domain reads DAGVTQSPTHLIKTRGQQVTLRCSPKSGHDTVSWYQQALGQGPQFIFQYYEEEERQRGNFPDRFSGHQFPNYSSELNVNALLLGDSALYLCASSLAGGYQPQHFGDGTRLSIL.

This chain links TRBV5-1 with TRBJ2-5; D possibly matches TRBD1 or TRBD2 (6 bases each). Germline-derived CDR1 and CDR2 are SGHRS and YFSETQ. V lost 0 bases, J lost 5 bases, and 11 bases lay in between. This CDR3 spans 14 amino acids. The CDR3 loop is CASSLAGAKETQYF. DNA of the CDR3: TGCGCCAGCAGCTTGGCGGGGGCTAAGGAGACCCAGTACTTC.

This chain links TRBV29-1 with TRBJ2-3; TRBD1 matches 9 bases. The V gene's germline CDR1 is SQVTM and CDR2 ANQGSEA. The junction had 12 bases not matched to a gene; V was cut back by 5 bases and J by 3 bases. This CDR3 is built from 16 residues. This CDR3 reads CSVSGTGKLTTDTQYF. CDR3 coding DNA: TGCAGCGTTTCCGGGACAGGGAAGTTGACTACAGATACGCAGTATTTT.

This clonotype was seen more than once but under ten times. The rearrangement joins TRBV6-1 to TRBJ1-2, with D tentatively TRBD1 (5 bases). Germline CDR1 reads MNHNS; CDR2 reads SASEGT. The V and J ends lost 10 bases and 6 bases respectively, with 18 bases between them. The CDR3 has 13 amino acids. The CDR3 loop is CATRRQGGHGYTF. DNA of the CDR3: TGTGCCACCCGAAGGCAGGGAGGGCATGGCTACACCTTC.